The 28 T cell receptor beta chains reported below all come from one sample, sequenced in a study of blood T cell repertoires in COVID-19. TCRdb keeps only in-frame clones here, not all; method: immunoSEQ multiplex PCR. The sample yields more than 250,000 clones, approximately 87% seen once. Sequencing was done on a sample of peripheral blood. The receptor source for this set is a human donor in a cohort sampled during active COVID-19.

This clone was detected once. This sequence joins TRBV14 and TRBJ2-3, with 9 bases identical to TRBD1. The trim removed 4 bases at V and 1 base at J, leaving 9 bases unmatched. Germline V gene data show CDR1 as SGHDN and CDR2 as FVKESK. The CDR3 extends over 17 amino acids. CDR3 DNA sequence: TGTGCCAGCAGCCTACCCAGGACAGGGGATCGCACAGATACGCAGTATTTT. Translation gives CASSLPRTGDRTDTQYF.

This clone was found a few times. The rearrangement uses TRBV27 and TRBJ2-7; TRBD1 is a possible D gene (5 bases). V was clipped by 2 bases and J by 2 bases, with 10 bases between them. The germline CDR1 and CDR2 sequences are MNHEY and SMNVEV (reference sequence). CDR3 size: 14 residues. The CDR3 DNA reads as TGTGCCAGCAGTTTAAAGGGGCTTGCCTACGAGCAGTACTTC. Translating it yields CASSLKGLAYEQYF.

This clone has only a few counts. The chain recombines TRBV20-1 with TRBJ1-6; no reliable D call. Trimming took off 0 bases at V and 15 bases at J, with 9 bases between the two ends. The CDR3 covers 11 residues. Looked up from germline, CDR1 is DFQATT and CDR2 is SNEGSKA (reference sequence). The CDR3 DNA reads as TGCAGTGCTAGAGATTTAGGAGGCCTCCACTTT. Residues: CSARDLGGLHF.

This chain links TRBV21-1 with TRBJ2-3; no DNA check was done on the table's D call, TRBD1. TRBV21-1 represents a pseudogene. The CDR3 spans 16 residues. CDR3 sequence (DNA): TGTGCCAGCAGCAAAGCACGGACAGGGCGTCTGGATACGCAGTATTTT. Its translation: CASSKARTGRLDTQYF.

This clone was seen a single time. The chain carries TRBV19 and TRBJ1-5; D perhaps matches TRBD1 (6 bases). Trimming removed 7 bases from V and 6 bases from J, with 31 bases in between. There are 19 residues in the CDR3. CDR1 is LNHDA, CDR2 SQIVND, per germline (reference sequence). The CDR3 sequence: CASILHSSWVPTGGQPQHF. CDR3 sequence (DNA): TGTGCCAGTATTTTACACTCCTCTTGGGTCCCGACAGGCGGTCAGCCCCAGCATTTT.

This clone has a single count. Written as DNA, the CDR3 is TGTGCCAGCAGTGATTCGACAGCCCCTTTTGGTTCACCCCTCCACTTT. Residues: CASSDSTAPFGSPLHF. The gene calls are TRBV25-1 and TRBJ1-6, with D possibly matching TRBD1 (5 bases). The germline V and J ends were trimmed by 3 bases and 9 bases, with 18 bases remaining between them. The CDR3 contains 16 residues. Germline CDR1 is MGHDK and CDR2 is SYGVNS.

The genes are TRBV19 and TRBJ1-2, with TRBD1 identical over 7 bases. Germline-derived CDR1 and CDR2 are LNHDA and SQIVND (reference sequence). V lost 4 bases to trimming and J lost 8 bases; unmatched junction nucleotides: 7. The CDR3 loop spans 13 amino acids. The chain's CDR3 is CASSKDRVRGYTF. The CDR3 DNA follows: TGTGCCAGTAGTAAAGACAGGGTAAGAGGCTACACCTTC.

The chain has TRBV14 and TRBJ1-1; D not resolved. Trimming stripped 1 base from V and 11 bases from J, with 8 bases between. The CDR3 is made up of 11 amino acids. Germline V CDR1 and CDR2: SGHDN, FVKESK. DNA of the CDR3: TGTGCCAGCAGCCAAGGACCCAGGGCTTTCTTT. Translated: CASSQGPRAFF.

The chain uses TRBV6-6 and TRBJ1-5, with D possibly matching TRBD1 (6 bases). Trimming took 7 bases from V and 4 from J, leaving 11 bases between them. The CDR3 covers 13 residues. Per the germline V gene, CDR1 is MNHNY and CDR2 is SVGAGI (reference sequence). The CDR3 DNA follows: TGTGCCAGCAAGGGGACACATAATCAGCCCCAGCATTTT. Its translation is CASKGTHNQPQHF.

CDR3 DNA sequence: TGTGCCAGCAGGGGGGGAACAGCGAGCTCCTATAATTCACCCCTCCACTTT. Amino acids: CASRGGTASSYNSPLHF. The chain links TRBV28 to TRBJ1-6, with D possibly TRBD1 on 5 matching bases. V gave up 6 bases and J gave up 0 bases, with 15 bases separating them. Germline lookup yields CDR1 MDHEN and CDR2 SYDVKM. This CDR3 is 17 amino acids long.

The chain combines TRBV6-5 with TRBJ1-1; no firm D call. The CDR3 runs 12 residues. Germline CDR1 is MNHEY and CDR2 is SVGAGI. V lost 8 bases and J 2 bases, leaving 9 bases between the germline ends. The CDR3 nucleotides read TGTGCCAGCGCTCGGGATAACACTGAAGCTTTCTTT. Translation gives CASARDNTEAFF.

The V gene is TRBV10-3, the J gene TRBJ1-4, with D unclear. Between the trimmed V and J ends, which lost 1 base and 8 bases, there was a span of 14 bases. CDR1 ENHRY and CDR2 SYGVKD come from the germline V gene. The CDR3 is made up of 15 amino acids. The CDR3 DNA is TGTGCCATCAGTGAGTTGGCCGGAAGCAGGGAAAAACTGTTTTTT. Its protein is CAISELAGSREKLFF.

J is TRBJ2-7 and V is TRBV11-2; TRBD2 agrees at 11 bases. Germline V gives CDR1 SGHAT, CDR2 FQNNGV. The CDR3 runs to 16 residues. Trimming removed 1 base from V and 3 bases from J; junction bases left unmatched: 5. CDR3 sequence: CASSLASSGGIYEQYF. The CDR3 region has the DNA TGTGCCAGCAGCTTAGCTTCTAGCGGGGGGATCTACGAGCAGTACTTC.

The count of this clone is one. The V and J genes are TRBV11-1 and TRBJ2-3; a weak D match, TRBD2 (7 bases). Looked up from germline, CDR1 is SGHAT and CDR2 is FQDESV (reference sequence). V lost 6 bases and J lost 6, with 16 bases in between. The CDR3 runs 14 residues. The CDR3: CASRFGGASDTQYF. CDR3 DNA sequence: TGTGCCAGCAGGTTTGGGGGGGCCTCGGATACGCAGTATTTT.

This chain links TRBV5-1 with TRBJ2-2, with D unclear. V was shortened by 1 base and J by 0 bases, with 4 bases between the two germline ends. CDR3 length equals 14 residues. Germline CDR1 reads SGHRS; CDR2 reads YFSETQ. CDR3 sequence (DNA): TGCGCCAGCAGCTTGAGCGCGAACACCGGGGAGCTGTTTTTT. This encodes CASSLSANTGELFF.

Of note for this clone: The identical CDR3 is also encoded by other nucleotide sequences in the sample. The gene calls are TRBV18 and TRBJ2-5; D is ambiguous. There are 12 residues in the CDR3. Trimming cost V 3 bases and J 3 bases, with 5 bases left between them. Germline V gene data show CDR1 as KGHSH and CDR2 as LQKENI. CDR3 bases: TGTGCCAGCTCACCCACAGAAGAGACCCAGTACTTC. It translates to CASSPTEETQYF.

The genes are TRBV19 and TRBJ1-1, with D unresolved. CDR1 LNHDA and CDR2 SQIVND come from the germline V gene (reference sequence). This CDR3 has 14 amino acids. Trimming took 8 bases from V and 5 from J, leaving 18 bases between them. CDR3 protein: CASQDGDTWTEAFF. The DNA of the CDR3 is TGTGCCAGTCAAGACGGGGATACGTGGACTGAAGCTTTCTTT.

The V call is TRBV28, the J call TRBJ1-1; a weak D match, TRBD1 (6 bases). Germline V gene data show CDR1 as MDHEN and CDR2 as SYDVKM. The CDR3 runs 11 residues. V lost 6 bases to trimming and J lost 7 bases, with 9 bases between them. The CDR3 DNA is TGTGCCAGCAGCAGGGGCGGTGAAGCTTTCTTT. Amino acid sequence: CASSRGGEAFF.

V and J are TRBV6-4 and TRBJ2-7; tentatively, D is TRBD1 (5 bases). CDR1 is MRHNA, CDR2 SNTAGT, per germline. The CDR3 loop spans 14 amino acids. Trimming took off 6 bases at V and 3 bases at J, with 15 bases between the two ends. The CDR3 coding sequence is TGTGCCAGCAGAAGGGGTTGGGGCTTCTACGAGCAGTACTTC. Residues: CASRRGWGFYEQYF.

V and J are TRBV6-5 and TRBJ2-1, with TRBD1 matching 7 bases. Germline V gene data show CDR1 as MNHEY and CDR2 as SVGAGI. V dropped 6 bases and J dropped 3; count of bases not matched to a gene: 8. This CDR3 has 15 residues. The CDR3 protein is CASRSTGSNYNEQFF. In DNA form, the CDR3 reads TGTGCCAGCAGATCGACAGGGTCAAACTACAATGAGCAGTTCTTC.

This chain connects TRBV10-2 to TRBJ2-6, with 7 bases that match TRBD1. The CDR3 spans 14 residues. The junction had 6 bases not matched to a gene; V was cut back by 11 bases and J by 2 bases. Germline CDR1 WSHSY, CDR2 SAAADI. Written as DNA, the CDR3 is TGCGCCTCCCAAGGGGGCACTGGGGCCAACGTCCTGACTTTC. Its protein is CASQGGTGANVLTF.

This CDR3 is CASSDLAGVGKTQYF. CDR3 sequence (DNA): TGTGCCAGCAGCGATCTAGCGGGAGTAGGAAAGACCCAGTACTTC. The chain carries TRBV11-1 and TRBJ2-5; 10 nucleotides match TRBD2. J gave up 6 bases and V 5 bases, and 9 bases lay outside the gene matches. Germline values: CDR1 SGHAT, CDR2 FQDESV (reference sequence). This CDR3 is 15 amino acids long.

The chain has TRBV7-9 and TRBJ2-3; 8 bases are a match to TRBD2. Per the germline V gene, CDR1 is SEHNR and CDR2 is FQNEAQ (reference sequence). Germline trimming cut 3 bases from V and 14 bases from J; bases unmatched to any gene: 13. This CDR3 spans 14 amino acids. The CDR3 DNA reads TGTGCCAGCAGCTTCCTCATGGTGCGGGAGGTGGCGTATTTT. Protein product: CASSFLMVREVAYF.

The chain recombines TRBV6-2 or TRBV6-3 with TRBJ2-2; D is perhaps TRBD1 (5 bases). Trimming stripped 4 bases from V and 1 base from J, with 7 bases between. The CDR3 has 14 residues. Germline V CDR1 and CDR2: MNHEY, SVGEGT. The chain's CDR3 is CASSWQGNTGELFF. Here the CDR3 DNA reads TGTGCCAGCAGTTGGCAGGGGAACACCGGGGAGCTGTTTTTT.

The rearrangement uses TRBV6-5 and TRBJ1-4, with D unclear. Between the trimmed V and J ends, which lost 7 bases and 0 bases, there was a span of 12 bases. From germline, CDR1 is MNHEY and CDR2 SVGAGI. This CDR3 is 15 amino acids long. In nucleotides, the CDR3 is TGTGCCAGCATCGCAGTTGGAGCAACTAATGAAAAACTGTTTTTT. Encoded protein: CASIAVGATNEKLFF.

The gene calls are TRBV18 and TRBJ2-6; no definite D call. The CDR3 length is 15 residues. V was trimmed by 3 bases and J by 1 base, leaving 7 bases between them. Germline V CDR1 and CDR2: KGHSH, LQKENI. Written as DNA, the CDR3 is TGTGCCAGCTCACCTTCGGAGTCTGGGGCCAACGTCCTGACTTTC. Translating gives CASSPSESGANVLTF. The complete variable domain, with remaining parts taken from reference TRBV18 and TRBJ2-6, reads NAGVMQNPRHLVRRRGQEARLRCSPMKGHSHVYWYRQLPEEGLKFMVYLQKENIIDESGMPKERFSAEFPKEGPSILRIQQVVRGDSAAYFCASSPSESGANVLTFGAGSRLTVL.

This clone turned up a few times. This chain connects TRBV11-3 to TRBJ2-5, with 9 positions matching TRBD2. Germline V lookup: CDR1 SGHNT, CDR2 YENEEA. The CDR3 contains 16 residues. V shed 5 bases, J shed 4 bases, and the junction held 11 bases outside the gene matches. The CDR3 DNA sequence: TGTGCCAGCAGCCCCCTCAGCGTAGCGGGAGCAGAGACCCAGTACTTC. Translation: CASSPLSVAGAETQYF.

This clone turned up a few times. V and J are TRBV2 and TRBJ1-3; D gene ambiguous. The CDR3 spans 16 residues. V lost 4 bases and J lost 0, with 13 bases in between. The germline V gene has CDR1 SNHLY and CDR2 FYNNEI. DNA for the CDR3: TGTGCCAGCAGTGGACTAGGACGGGCCTCTGGAAACACCATATATTTT. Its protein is CASSGLGRASGNTIYF.